The 8 T cell receptor beta chains listed next were all sequenced from one sample in a study of blood T cell repertoires in COVID-19. The table came from immunoSEQ multiplex PCR; TCRdb's copy has only in-frame clones and leaves some out. The sample holds about 83,000 clones, 88% seen once. The sequenced sample was peripheral blood. All receptors derive from a human donor in a cohort sampled during active COVID-19.

The chain recombines TRBV4-1 with TRBJ1-1; 7 positions agree with TRBD1. The CDR3 sequence is 18 residues long. Trimming cost V 0 bases and J 1 base; bases outside gene matches: 11. CDR1 and CDR2 (germline): MGHRA, YSYEKL. This CDR3 reads CASSQDQTGSFRNTEAFF. The CDR3 DNA follows: TGCGCCAGCAGCCAAGATCAGACAGGGTCCTTCCGGAACACTGAAGCTTTCTTT.

CDR3 nucleotides: TGCGCCAGCAGCGTGACGGGATGGAACACTGAAGCTTTCTTT. Its protein is CASSVTGWNTEAFF. The rearrangement uses TRBV5-1 and TRBJ1-1; D is undetermined. Germline V gene data show CDR1 as SGHRS and CDR2 as YFSETQ. Deletions cut 4 bases from V and 1 base from J, with 11 bases between. The CDR3 covers 14 residues.

This chain connects TRBV5-4 to TRBJ2-7; perhaps TRBD2 as D (6 bases). The germline V gene has CDR1 SGHNT and CDR2 YYREEE (reference sequence). This CDR3 spans 17 amino acids. Trimming shortened V by 3 bases and J by 6 bases, and 25 bases separated the two germline ends. The CDR3 DNA follows: TGTGCCAGCAGCTCAGCCAAAAACCCCGGGAGCCGTGTCGAGCAGTACTTC. It specifies CASSSAKNPGSRVEQYF. The full variable domain, with the rest looked up from reference TRBV5-4 and TRBJ2-7, is ETGVTQSPTHLIKTRGQQVTLRCSSQSGHNTVSWYQQALGQGPQFIFQYYREEENGRGNFPPRFSGLQFPNYSSELNVNALELDDSALYLCASSSAKNPGSRVEQYFGPGTRLTVT.

This clone occurred once. V gene TRBV19 combines with J gene TRBJ1-2; 8 positions agree with TRBD1. CDR1 is LNHDA, CDR2 SQIVND, per germline (reference sequence). The CDR3 covers 14 residues. V dropped 6 bases and J dropped 4; count of bases not matched to a gene: 7. The CDR3 DNA follows: TGTGCCAGTAGGCACAGGGGGAGGCCCTATGGCTACACCTTC. Its protein product is CASRHRGRPYGYTF.

The chain joins TRBV10-3 to TRBJ1-1; perhaps TRBD1 as D (5 bases). The CDR3 has 13 residues. CDR1 is ENHRY, CDR2 SYGVKD, per germline. V was clipped by 8 bases and J by 1 base, with 11 bases between them. CDR3 residues: CAIAGTANTEAFF. The CDR3, as DNA: TGTGCCATCGCGGGGACCGCGAACACTGAAGCTTTCTTT.

V and J are TRBV28 and TRBJ2-2; perhaps TRBD2 as D (6 bases). The CDR3 is 15 residues long. Germline V lookup: CDR1 MDHEN, CDR2 SYDVKM. V dropped 5 bases and J dropped 5 bases, with 15 bases sitting between them. DNA for the CDR3: TGTGCCAGCAGTCCAGGAGGGCCACGGACCGGGGAGCTGTTTTTT. The encoded protein is CASSPGGPRTGELFF.

The chain combines TRBV6-5 with TRBJ1-1; maybe TRBD1 (5 bases). Germline CDR1 and CDR2: MNHEY and SVGAGI. The CDR3 runs to 15 residues. Trimming shortened V by 0 bases and J by 0 bases, and 8 bases separated the two germline ends. In nucleotides, the CDR3 is TGTGCCAGCAGTTACTCGAACAGGTTGAACACTGAAGCTTTCTTT. This sequence encodes CASSYSNRLNTEAFF.

The chain links TRBV28 to TRBJ1-1; tentatively, D is TRBD1 (6 bases). Trimming stripped 10 bases from V and 11 bases from J, with 17 bases between. Germline lookup yields CDR1 MDHEN and CDR2 SYDVKM. CDR3 length equals 11 residues. This CDR3 reads CATVRQAWAFF. CDR3 DNA: TGTGCCACCGTAAGACAGGCCTGGGCTTTCTTT.